The count of the clone carrying this T cell receptor beta chain is one. Its target is unknown. RNA, once extracted, was reverse transcribed into cDNA for use as the sequencing template. The method was immunoSEQ multiplex PCR; TCRdb's version includes in-frame clones alone and lacks a portion of them. The repertoire includes roughly 97,000 clones, 41% of them detected once, and roughly 1.3% sits in the top ten. These data are taken from a study of CD8+ T cells in alopecia areata. Study-wide results and caveats: Shared TCR sequences were less clear between patients than in mice, possibly partly from HLA diversity. Higher clonality was seen in lesional scalp than in normal scalp, especially in alopecia totalis/universalis.

Germline V lookup: CDR1 ENHRY, CDR2 SYGVKD. V was pared by 10 bases and J by 3 bases, with 12 bases of the junction left unmatched. The CDR3 contains 14 residues. Specimen: CD4+ T cells sorted from blood. This TCR was sampled from a human donor with alopecia areata. The gene calls are TRBV10-3 and TRBJ2-7; 7 bases are a match to TRBD1. CDR3 DNA: TGTGCCACATCGACAGGGAGAAGTAGCTACGAGCAGTACTTC. The encoded protein is CATSTGRSSYEQYF.